This T cell receptor beta chain was profiled in a study of radiation and T cells in renal cell carcinoma. Documented time point: blood 2 weeks post-SBRT. Treatment denoted: 15 Gy SBRT to primary tumor, nephrectomy 4 weeks later. The assay was immunoSEQ multiplex PCR, and TCRdb's table has in-frame clones only and misses some. The sample has some 58,000 clones; around three quarters are singletons. The CDR3 extends over 15 amino acids. Between the trimmed V and J ends, which lost 2 bases and 8 bases, there was a span of 16 bases. From germline, CDR1 is SGHTA and CDR2 FQGNSA. The TCR originated in a man in his sixties with renal cell carcinoma. The specimen was blood, collected from a patient whose treatment included radiotherapy and nephrectomy. This chain joins TRBV7-2 and TRBJ2-1; TRBD1 or TRBD2 may be the D gene (5 bases each). In DNA form, the CDR3 reads TGTGCCAGCAGCTTAAGGGGACCCAGCAGGGATGAGCAGTTCTTC. This sequence encodes CASSLRGPSRDEQFF.